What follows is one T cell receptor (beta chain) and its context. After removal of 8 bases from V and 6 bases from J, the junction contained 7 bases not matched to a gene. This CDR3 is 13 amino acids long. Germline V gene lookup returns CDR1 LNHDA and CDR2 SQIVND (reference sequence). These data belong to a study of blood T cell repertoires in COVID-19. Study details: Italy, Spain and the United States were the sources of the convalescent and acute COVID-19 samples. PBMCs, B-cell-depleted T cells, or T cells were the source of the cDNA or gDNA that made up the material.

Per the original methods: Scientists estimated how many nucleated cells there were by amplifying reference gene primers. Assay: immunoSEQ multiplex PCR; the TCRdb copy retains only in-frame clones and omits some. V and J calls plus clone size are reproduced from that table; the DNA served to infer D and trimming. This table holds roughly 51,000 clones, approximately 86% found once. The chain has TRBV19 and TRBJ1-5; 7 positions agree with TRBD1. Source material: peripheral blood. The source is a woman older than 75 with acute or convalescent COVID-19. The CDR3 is CASSETGTQPQHF. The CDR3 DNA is TGTGCCAGTTCTGAGACAGGGACTCAGCCCCAGCATTTT.